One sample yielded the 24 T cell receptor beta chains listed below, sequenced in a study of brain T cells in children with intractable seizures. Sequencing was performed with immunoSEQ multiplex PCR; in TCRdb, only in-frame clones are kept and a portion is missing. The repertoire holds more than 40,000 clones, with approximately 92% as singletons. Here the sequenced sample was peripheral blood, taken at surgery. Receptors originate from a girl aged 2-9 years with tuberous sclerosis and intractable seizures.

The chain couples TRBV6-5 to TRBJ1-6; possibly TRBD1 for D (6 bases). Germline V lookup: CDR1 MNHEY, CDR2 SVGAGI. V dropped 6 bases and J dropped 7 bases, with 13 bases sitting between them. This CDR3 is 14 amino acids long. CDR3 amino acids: CASSSDSSNSPLHF. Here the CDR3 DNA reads TGTGCCAGCAGCTCGGACAGCTCAAATTCACCCCTCCACTTT.

CDR3 amino acids: CASSRSGGTDTQYF. CDR3 in DNA: TGTGCCAGCAGCCGTAGCGGAGGCACAGATACGCAGTATTTT. The chain is built from TRBV3-1 (or the pseudogene TRBV3-2) and TRBJ2-3; D might be TRBD2 (6 bases). Germline V lookup: CDR1 LGHDT, CDR2 YNNKEL (reference sequence). The V end was cut by 4 bases, the J end by 1 base, with 9 bases between. This CDR3 region has 14 residues.

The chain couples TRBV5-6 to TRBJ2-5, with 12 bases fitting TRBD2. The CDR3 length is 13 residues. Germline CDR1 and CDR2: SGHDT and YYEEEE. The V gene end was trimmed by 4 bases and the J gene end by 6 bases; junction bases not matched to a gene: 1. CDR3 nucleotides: TGTGCCAGCAGCCTAGCGGGGGGGAAGACCCAGTACTTC. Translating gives CASSLAGGKTQYF.

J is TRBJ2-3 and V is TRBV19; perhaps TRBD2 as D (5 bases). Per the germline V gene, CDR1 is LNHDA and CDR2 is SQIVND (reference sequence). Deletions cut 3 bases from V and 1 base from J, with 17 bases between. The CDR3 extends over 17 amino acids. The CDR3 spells CASSIFSWGDGTDTQYF. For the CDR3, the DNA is TGTGCCAGTAGTATCTTTTCCTGGGGAGACGGCACAGATACGCAGTATTTT.

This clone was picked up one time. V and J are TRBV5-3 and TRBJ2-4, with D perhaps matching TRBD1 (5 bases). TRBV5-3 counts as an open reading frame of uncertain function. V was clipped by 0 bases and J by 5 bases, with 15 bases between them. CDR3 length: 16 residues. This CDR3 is CARSLEAGIVQNIQYF. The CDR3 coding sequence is TGTGCCAGAAGCTTGGAAGCAGGGATCGTTCAAAACATTCAGTACTTC.

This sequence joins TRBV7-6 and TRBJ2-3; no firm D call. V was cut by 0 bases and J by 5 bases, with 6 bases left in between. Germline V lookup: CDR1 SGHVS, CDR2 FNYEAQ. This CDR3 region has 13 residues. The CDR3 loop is CASSLARGDTQYF. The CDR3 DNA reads TGTGCCAGCAGCTTAGCTCGAGGAGATACGCAGTATTTT.

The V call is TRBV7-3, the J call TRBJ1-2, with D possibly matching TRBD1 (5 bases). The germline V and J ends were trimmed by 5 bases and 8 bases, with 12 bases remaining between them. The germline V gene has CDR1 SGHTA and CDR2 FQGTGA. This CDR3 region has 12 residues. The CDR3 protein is CASSPGGGGYTF. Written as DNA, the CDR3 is TGTGCCAGCAGCCCCGGGGGTGGGGGCTACACCTTC.

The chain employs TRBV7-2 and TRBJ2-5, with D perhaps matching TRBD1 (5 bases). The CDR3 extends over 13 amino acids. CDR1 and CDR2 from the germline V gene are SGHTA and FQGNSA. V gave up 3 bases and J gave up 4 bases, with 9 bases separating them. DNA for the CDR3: TGTGCCAGCAGCTTTGGCAGGGTAGAGACCCAGTACTTC. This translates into CASSFGRVETQYF.

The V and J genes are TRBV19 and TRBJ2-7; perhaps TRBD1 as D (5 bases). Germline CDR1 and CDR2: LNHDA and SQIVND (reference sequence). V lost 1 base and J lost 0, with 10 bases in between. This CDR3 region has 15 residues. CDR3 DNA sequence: TGTGCCAGTAGTATAGGCACAGGATACTCCTACGAGCAGTACTTC. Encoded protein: CASSIGTGYSYEQYF.

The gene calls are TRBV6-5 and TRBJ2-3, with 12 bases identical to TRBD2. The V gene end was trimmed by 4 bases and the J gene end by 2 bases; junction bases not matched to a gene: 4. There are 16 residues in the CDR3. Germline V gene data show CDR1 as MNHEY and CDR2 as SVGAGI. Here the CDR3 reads CASSLTSGGITDTQYF. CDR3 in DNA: TGTGCCAGCAGTTTAACTAGCGGGGGGATCACAGATACGCAGTATTTT.

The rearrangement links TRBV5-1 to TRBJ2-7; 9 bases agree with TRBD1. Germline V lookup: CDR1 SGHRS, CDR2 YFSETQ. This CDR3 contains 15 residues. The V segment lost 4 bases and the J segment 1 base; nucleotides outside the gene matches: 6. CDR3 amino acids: CASSPTGGSSYEQYF. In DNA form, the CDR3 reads TGCGCCAGCAGCCCAACAGGGGGCTCGTCCTACGAGCAGTACTTC. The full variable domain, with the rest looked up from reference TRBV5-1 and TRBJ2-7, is KAGVTQTPRYLIKTRGQQVTLSCSPISGHRSVSWYQQTPGQGLQFLFEYFSETQRNKGNFPGRFSGRQFSNSRSEMNVSTLELGDSALYLCASSPTGGSSYEQYFGPGTRLTVT.

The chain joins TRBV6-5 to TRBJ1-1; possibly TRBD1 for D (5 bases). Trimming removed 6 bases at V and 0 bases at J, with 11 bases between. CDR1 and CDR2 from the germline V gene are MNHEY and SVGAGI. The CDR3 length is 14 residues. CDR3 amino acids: CASSPGLLNTEAFF. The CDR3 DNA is TGTGCCAGCAGCCCGGGACTTCTGAACACTGAAGCTTTCTTT.

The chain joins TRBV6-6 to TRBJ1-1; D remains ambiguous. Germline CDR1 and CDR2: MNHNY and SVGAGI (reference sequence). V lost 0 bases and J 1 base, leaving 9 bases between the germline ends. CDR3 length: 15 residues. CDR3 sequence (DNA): TGTGCCAGCAGTTACTCGATTCCGGGGAACACTGAAGCTTTCTTT. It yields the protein CASSYSIPGNTEAFF.

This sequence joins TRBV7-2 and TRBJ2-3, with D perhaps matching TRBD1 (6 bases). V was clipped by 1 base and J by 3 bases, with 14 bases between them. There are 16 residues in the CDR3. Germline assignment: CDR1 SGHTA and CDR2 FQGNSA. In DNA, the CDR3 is TGTGCCAGCAGCTTAGGGTTTTTACAGGGAACAGATACGCAGTATTTT. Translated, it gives CASSLGFLQGTDTQYF.

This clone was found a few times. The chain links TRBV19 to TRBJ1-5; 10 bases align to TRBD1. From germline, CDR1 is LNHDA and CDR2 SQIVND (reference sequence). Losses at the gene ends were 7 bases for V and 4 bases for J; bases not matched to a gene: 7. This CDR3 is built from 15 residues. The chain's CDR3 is CASNHQGQGNQPQHF. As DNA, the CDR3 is TGTGCCAGTAATCATCAGGGACAGGGGAATCAGCCCCAGCATTTT.

The CDR3 spells CASSTGGRTNEKLFF. The CDR3 bases are TGTGCCAGCTCGACAGGGGGCCGCACTAATGAAAAACTGTTTTTT. This chain uses TRBV18 with TRBJ1-4; 10 bases agree with TRBD1. Germline V gene data show CDR1 as KGHSH and CDR2 as LQKENI. V shed 6 bases, J shed 2 bases, and the junction held 3 bases outside the gene matches. The CDR3 is 15 residues long.

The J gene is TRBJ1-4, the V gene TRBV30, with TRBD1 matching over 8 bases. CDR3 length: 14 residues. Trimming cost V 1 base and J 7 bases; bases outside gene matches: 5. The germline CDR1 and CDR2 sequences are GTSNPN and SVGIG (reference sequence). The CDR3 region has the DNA TGTGCCTGGAGTGCCGACAGGGGCCGTGAAAAACTGTTTTTT. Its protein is CAWSADRGREKLFF.

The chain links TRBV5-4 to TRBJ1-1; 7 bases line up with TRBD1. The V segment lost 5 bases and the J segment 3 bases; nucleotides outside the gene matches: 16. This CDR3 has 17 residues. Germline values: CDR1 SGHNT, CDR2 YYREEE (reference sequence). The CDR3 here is CASRPQRKTGRDTEAFF. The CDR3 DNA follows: TGTGCCAGCAGACCGCAGCGAAAGACAGGGAGGGACACTGAAGCTTTCTTT.

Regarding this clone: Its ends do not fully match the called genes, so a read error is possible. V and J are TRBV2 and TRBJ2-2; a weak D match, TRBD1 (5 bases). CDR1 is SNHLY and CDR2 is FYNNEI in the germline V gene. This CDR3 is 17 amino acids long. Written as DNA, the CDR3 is TGTGCCAGCCGTGACCTCCATAGGGGATTGGGCACCGGGGAGCTGTTTTTT. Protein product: CASRDLHRGLGTGELFF. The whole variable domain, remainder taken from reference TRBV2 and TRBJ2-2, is EPEVTQTPSHQVTQMGQEVILRCVPISNHLYFYWYRQILGQKVEFLVSFYNNEISEKSEIFDDQFSVERPDGSNFTLKIRSTKLEDSAMYFCASRDLHRGLGTGELFFGEGSRLTVL.

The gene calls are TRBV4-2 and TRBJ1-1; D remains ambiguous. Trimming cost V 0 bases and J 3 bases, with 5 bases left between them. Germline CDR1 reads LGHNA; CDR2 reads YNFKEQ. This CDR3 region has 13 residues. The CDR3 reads CASSQEVDTEAFF. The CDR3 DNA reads TGTGCCAGCAGCCAAGAGGTCGACACTGAAGCTTTCTTT.

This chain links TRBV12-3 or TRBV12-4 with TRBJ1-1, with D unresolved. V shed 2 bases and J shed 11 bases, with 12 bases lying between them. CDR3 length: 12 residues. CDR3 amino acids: CASSLRRARAFF. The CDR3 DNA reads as TGTGCCAGCAGTTTAAGGAGGGCCCGTGCTTTCTTT.

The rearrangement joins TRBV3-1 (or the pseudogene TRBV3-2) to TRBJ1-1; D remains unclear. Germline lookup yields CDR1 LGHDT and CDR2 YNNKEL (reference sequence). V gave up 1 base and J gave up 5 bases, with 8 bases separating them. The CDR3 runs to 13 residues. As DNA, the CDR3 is TGTGCCAGCAGCCAAGGGGGAGAGACTGAAGCTTTCTTT. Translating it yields CASSQGGETEAFF.

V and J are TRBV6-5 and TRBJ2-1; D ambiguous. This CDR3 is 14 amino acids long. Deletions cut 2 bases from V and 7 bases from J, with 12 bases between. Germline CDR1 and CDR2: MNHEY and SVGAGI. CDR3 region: CASSYPSSGNEQFF. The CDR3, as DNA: TGTGCCAGCAGTTACCCGTCCTCCGGAAATGAGCAGTTCTTC.

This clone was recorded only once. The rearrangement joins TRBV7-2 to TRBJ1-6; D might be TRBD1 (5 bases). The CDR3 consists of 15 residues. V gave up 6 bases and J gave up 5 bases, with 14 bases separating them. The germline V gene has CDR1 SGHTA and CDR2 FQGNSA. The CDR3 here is CASRSGSRDNSPLHF. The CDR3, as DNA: TGTGCCAGCAGATCAGGGAGTCGGGATAATTCACCCCTCCACTTT.